This TCR beta chain was recovered during a study of T cells in localized non-small cell lung cancer. The study, taken as a whole, reports: In the blood, greater T cell density corresponded to longer overall survival. Adjacent lung was found to contain a median roughly 58 of the top 100 tumor clones. Only one tumor region was sequenced, so heterogeneity remains possible. Uninvolved adjacent lung had higher T cell clonality than tumor and all other tissues.

As concerns this clone: Its antigen is undetermined.

Method: immunoSEQ multiplex PCR; TCRdb's copy keeps in-frame clones and lacks some. The repertoire holds about 23,000 clones, with approximately 84% as singletons. Germline lookup yields CDR1 MNHNS and CDR2 SASEGT. The V gene end was trimmed by 0 bases and the J gene end by 4 bases; junction bases not matched to a gene: 8. The CDR3 totals 16 residues. The sequences come from PBMCs, collected before any cancer treatment. The chain couples TRBV6-1 to TRBJ1-2; TRBD1 aligns across 7 bases. This TCR derives from a man between 40 and 70 years old with stage II lung adenocarcinoma. DNA for the CDR3: TGTGCCAGCAGTGAAGCTGAAGGGACAGTAAGCTATGGCTACACCTTC. It encodes CASSEAEGTVSYGYTF.